This passage covers 18 T cell receptor beta chains from one sample sequenced in a study of T cell repertoires in cytomegalovirus infection. What these receptors recognize is not known. TCRdb recomputed calls from the reads with MiXCR, one row per CDR3 protein. The profile covers 750,000 to 950,000 distinct CDR3 sequences, with just under 30% appearing a single time and roughly 13% taken by the ten largest. The material was cultured CD8+ T cells from PBMCs, obtained from culture after CMV antigen stimulation. The receptors were sampled from a human donor in good health (CMV status not recorded). Some clones in this sample may be carry-over from other donors' samples.

This chain connects TRBV27 to TRBJ2-7; the match to TRBD1 covers 7 bases. The junction had 5 bases not matched to a gene; V was cut back by 3 bases and J by 3 bases. The length of the CDR3 is 14 residues. Germline CDR1 is MNHEY and CDR2 is SMNVEV (reference sequence). CDR3 sequence: CASSLGTAVYEQYF. CDR3 nucleotides: TGTGCCAGCAGTTTGGGGACAGCCGTCTACGAGCAGTACTTC.

J is TRBJ1-5 and V is TRBV20-1, with 9 bases aligning to TRBD1. Germline V gene sequence: CDR1 DFQATT, CDR2 SNEGSKA (reference sequence). The CDR3 length is 17 residues. J gave up 9 bases and V 1 base, and 16 bases lay outside the gene matches. The CDR3 loop reads CSARGGDRAPDLRPQHF. The CDR3 bases are TGCAGTGCTAGAGGGGGGGACAGGGCCCCCGACTTGAGGCCCCAGCATTTT.

Remarks on this clonotype: At one boundary the junction diverges from the germline segment, which might be a read error. The chain is built from TRBV7-3 and TRBJ1-1, with D perhaps TRBD1 (6 bases). The CDR3 runs 14 residues. Germline-derived CDR1 and CDR2 are SGHTA and FQGTGA. The CDR3 DNA reads TGTGCTAGCAGCTTTGGAGGGGGGGGCACTGAAGTTTTCTTT. This gives the protein CASSFGGGGTEVFF.

This clonotype has a handful of counts. V and J are TRBV27 and TRBJ1-1, with D possibly being TRBD1 (6 bases). Trimming pared 4 bases from V and 0 bases from J, leaving 12 bases between. This CDR3 is 15 amino acids long. Germline V gene data show CDR1 as MNHEY and CDR2 as SMNVEV (reference sequence). CDR3 residues: CASSYLGGVNTEAFF. Written as DNA, the CDR3 is TGTGCCAGCAGTTACTTAGGGGGGGTGAACACTGAAGCTTTCTTT.

This clonotype was detected only a few times. The V call is TRBV7-6, the J call TRBJ2-3; 12 bases agree with TRBD1. V was clipped by 5 bases and J by 4 bases; unmatched bases: 7. Germline assignment: CDR1 SGHVS and CDR2 FNYEAQ. CDR3 length equals 16 residues. The CDR3: CASSDGTGGVADTQYF. CDR3 DNA sequence: TGTGCCAGCAGCGACGGGACAGGGGGCGTGGCAGATACGCAGTATTTT.

In this sample, this clonotype turned up a few times. The chain has TRBV5-4 and TRBJ2-1, with D uncertain. Per the germline V gene, CDR1 is SGHNT and CDR2 is YYREEE (reference sequence). The V end was cut by 5 bases, the J end by 3 bases, with 6 bases between. There are 12 residues in the CDR3. CDR3 in amino acids: CASSFYYNEQFF. The CDR3 DNA sequence: TGTGCCAGCAGTTTCTACTACAATGAGCAGTTCTTC.

This clonotype has ten or more counts. The V call is TRBV7-8, the J call TRBJ1-2; D is uncertain. This CDR3 spans 14 amino acids. Trimming took 1 base from V and 4 from J, leaving 10 bases between them. The germline gives CDR1 SGHVS, CDR2 FQNEAQ. The CDR3 region is CASSLVGSFYGYTF. CDR3 nucleotides: TGTGCCAGCAGCTTAGTGGGGTCCTTCTATGGCTACACCTTC.

A few counts support this clonotype. This rearrangement joins TRBV5-5 to TRBJ2-7, with TRBD1 identical over 7 bases. J lost 2 bases, V lost 0 bases, and 8 bases had no gene match. Germline values: CDR1 SGHKS, CDR2 YYEKEE (reference sequence). The CDR3 spans 16 residues. CDR3 protein: CASSLDQDRITYEQYF. DNA of the CDR3: TGTGCCAGCAGCTTGGATCAGGACAGGATAACCTACGAGCAGTACTTC. The whole variable domain, filled in from reference TRBV5-5 and TRBJ2-7, reads DAGVTQSPTHLIKTRGQQVTLRCSPISGHKSVSWYQQVLGQGPQFIFQYYEKEERGRGNFPDRFSARQFPNYSSELNVNALLLGDSALYLCASSLDQDRITYEQYFGPGTRLTVT.

The chain links TRBV20-1 to TRBJ2-2; TRBD2 agrees at 7 bases. CDR3 length equals 15 residues. V dropped 5 bases and J dropped 4; count of bases not matched to a gene: 10. Per the germline V gene, CDR1 is DFQATT and CDR2 is SNEGSKA (reference sequence). CDR3 DNA sequence: TGCAGTGCTCCCCGGGACTATCAGTTCACCGGGGAGCTGTTTTTT. Amino acid sequence: CSAPRDYQFTGELFF.

This clonotype was seen a handful of times. V gene TRBV12-3 or TRBV12-4 combines with J gene TRBJ1-2; D is unclear. The CDR3 totals 13 residues. V was shortened by 7 bases and J by 4 bases, with 13 bases between the two germline ends. CDR3 sequence reads: CASTNRESYGYTF. CDR3 bases: TGTGCCAGCACCAACCGGGAGAGCTATGGCTACACCTTC.

This clonotype has a handful of counts. V is TRBV7-6 and J is TRBJ2-4, with 10 bases that match TRBD1. This CDR3 region has 16 residues. Germline trimming cut 4 bases from V and 2 bases from J; bases unmatched to any gene: 5. Looked up from germline, CDR1 is SGHVS and CDR2 is FNYEAQ. This chain's CDR3 is CASSSGQGLTKNIQYF. The CDR3 DNA reads TGTGCCAGCAGCTCGGGACAGGGGTTAACCAAAAACATTCAGTACTTC.

This clonotype occurred a few times. CDR3: CASRDGGGYTF. For the CDR3, the DNA is TGTGCCAGCAGGGACGGCGGTGGCTACACCTTC. The chain is built from TRBV6-2 or TRBV6-3 and TRBJ1-2; D uncertain. The V gene's germline CDR1 is MNHEY and CDR2 SVGEGT. There are 11 residues in the CDR3. Trimming removed 6 bases from V and 7 bases from J, with 9 bases in between.

The chain carries TRBV7-6 and TRBJ1-5; 7 nucleotides agree with TRBD1. In germline, CDR1 is SGHVS, CDR2 FNYEAQ. The CDR3 sequence is 17 residues long. Trimming at V came to 5 bases and at J to 3 bases, leaving 13 bases not matched to a gene. This chain's CDR3 is CASSPGTADEYNQPQHF. CDR3 DNA: TGTGCCAGCAGCCCCGGGACAGCGGATGAGTACAATCAGCCCCAGCATTTT. The entire variable domain, with the rest obtained from reference TRBV7-6 and TRBJ1-5, is as follows: GAGVSQSPRYKVTKRGQDVALRCDPISGHVSLYWYRQALGQGPEFLTYFNYEAQQDKSGLPNDRFSAERPEGSISTLTIQRTEQRDSAMYRCASSPGTADEYNQPQHFGDGTRLSIL.

The chain couples TRBV6-8 to TRBJ2-3, with D perhaps being TRBD1 or TRBD2 (5 bases each). Per the germline V gene, CDR1 is MNHGY and CDR2 is SAAAGT. The CDR3 contains 17 residues. V lost 2 bases to trimming and J lost 0 bases, with 15 bases between them. The DNA for the CDR3 is TGTGCCAGCAGTTACAGGGGACCTCACTCTAGCACAGATACGCAGTATTTT. Translated, it gives CASSYRGPHSSTDTQYF.

This clonotype was observed a few times. The chain joins TRBV27 to TRBJ1-2, with D unclear. CDR3 length: 15 amino acids. Trimming cost V 3 bases and J 1 base, with 12 bases left between them. Germline-derived CDR1 and CDR2 are MNHEY and SMNVEV (reference sequence). CDR3 bases: TGTGCCAGCAGTTTTCTGCGTCCCTTTAACTATGGCTACACCTTC. This codes for CASSFLRPFNYGYTF.

This clonotype occurred many times. The gene calls are TRBV7-6 and TRBJ2-7, with a tentative D call TRBD1 (6 bases). This CDR3 comprises 13 residues. CDR1 SGHVS and CDR2 FNYEAQ come from the germline V gene. The germline V and J ends were trimmed by 4 bases and 2 bases, with 9 bases remaining between them. In DNA, the CDR3 is TGTGCCAGCAGCTCGGACAGTCCCTACGAGCAGTACTTC. Its translation is CASSSDSPYEQYF.

The J gene is TRBJ2-3, the V gene TRBV7-2; D is undetermined. The CDR3 has 11 amino acids. Germline lookup yields CDR1 SGHTA and CDR2 FQGNSA. V was clipped by 7 bases and J by 10 bases, with 12 bases between them. The CDR3 loop is CASTSTVSQYF. The CDR3, as DNA: TGTGCCAGCACCTCCACGGTCTCGCAGTATTTT. Together with reference TRBV7-2 and TRBJ2-3, the CDR3 gives the full variable domain: GAGVSQSPSNKVTEKGKDVELRCDPISGHTALYWYRQSLGQGLEFLIYFQGNSAPDKSGLPSDRFSAERTGGSVSTLTIQRTQQEDSAVYLCASTSTVSQYFGPGTRLTVL.

The chain combines TRBV4-1 with TRBJ2-3; 14 nucleotides line up with TRBD2. Germline lookup yields CDR1 MGHRA and CDR2 YSYEKL. The CDR3 has 21 amino acids. After removal of 0 bases from V and 0 bases from J, the junction contained 11 bases not matched to a gene. The CDR3 nucleotides read TGCGCCAGCAGCCAAGATTGGGAGACTAGCGGGGGGGGGTTTAGCACAGATACGCAGTATTTT. This encodes CASSQDWETSGGGFSTDTQYF.